This TCR beta chain was captured by sequencing in a study of cytomegalovirus exposure and HLA in healthy donors. Healthy bone marrow donors supplied every sample. Findings and limits, study-wide: 16,951 TCR beta sequences were associated with HLA alleles at 0.05 false discovery rate in a later analysis. TCR beta chain V- and J-gene trimming was linked, in a later analysis, to a missense variant in DCLRE1C.

In the PCR, 60 Vbeta and 13 Jbeta primers were used. The protocol was immunoSEQ multiplex PCR, while the TCRdb copy is restricted to in-frame clones and leaves out a portion. The table records approximately 210,000 clones, about four fifths of them present only once. Germline V gene lookup returns CDR1 MNHNS and CDR2 SASEGT. The CDR3 runs 15 residues. V was pared by 7 bases and J by 0 bases, with 13 bases between. In regard to this clone: Its antigen remains unidentified.

Sequencing input: PBMCs. The chain has TRBV6-1 and TRBJ1-5; TRBD1 is a possible D gene (6 bases). This clonotype was obtained from a woman aged 45-65 years in good health and CMV-seropositive. Here the CDR3 reads CASKWTADSNQPQHF. The CDR3 region has the DNA TGTGCCAGCAAGTGGACAGCCGATAGCAATCAGCCCCAGCATTTT.